This T cell receptor beta chain was found in a study of patients and donors after allogeneic stem cell transplantation. There are 15 residues in the CDR3. The V gene's germline CDR1 is SGHAT and CDR2 FQNNGV. V shed 0 bases and J shed 2 bases, with 8 bases lying between them. In TCRdb, the RT-PCR reads were re-called with MiXCR into one record per CDR3 protein. Among tens of thousands of distinct CDR3 sequences listed, about 25% were seen once. There are a few counts of this clonotype. This TCR came from a human donor who was either an allogeneic HSCT recipient or a stem cell or donor lymphocyte infusion donor (not recorded which). It is not recorded whose cells these are; they may come from a transplant donor. Material for sequencing was blood, either unsorted or a sorted T cell fraction (not recorded which). The chain joins TRBV11-2 to TRBJ1-3; D uncertain. This chain's CDR3 is CASSLERLPGNTIYF. DNA of the CDR3: TGTGCCAGCAGCTTAGAAAGGCTACCTGGAAACACCATATATTTT.